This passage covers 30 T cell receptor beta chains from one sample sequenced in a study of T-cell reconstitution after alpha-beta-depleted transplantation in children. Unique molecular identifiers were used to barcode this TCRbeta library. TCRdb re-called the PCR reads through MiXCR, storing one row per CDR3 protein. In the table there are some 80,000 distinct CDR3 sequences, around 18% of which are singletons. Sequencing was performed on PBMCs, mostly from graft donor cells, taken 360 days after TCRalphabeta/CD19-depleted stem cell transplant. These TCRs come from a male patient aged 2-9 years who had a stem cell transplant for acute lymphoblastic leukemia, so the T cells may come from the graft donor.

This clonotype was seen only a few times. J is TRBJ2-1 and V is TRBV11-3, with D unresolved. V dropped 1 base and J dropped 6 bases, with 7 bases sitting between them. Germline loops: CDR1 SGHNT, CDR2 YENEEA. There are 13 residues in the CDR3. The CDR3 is CASSLAAFNEQFF. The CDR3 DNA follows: TGTGCCAGCAGCTTAGCGGCTTTCAATGAGCAGTTCTTC.

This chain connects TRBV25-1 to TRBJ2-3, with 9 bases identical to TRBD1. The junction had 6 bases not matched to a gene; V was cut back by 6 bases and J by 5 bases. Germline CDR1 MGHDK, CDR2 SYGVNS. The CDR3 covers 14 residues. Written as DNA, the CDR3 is TGTGCCAGCAGCAACAGGGGGCTGAGAGATACGCAGTATTTT. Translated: CASSNRGLRDTQYF.

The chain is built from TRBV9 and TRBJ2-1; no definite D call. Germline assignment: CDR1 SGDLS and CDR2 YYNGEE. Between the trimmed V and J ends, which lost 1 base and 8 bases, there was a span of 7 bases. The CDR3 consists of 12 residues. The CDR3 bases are TGTGCCAGCAGCGTAATAGGGTATGAGCAGTTCTTC. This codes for CASSVIGYEQFF.

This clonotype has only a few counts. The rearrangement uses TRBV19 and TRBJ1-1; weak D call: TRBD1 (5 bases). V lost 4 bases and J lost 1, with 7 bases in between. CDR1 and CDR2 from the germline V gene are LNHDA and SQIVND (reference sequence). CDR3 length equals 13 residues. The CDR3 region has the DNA TGTGCCAGTAGTAATACAGGGAACACTGAAGCTTTCTTT. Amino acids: CASSNTGNTEAFF.

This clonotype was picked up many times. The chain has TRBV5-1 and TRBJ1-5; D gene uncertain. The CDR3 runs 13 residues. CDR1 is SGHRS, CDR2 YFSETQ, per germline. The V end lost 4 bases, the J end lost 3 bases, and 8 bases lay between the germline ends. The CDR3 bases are TGCGCCAGCAGCCCAAGTTCCAATCAGCCCCAGCATTTT. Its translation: CASSPSSNQPQHF.

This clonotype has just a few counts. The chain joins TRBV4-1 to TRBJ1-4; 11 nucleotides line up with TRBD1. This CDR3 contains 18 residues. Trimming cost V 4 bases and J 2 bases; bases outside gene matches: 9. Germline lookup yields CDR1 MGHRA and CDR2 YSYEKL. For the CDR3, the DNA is TGCGCCAGCAGCCGCAGGACAGGGGGCGGACTGACTAATGAAAAACTGTTTTTT. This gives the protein CASSRRTGGGLTNEKLFF.

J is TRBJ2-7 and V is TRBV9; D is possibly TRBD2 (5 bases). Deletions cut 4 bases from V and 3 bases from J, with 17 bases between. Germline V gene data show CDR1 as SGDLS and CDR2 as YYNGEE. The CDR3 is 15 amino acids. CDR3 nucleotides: TGTGCCAGCAGCTACGGACTTTCCACGGGCTACGAGCAGTACTTC. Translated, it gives CASSYGLSTGYEQYF.

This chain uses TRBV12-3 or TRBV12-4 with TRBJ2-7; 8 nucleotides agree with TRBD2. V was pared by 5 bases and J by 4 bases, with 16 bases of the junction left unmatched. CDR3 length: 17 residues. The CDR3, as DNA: TGTGCCAGCAGTCCCGCGCCTCTTAGCGGGACCCCATACGAGCAGTACTTC. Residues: CASSPAPLSGTPYEQYF.

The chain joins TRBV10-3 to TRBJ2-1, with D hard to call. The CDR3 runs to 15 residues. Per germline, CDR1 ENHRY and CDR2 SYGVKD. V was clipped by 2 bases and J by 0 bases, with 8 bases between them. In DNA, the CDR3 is TGTGCCATCAGTGAGGGTGTGAGCTCCTACAATGAGCAGTTCTTC. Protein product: CAISEGVSSYNEQFF.

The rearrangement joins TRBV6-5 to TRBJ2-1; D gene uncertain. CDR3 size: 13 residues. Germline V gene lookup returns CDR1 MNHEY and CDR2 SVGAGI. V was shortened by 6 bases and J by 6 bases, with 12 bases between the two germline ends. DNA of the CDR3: TGTGCCAGCAGCTACGGGTGGACCAATGAGCAGTTCTTC. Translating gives CASSYGWTNEQFF.

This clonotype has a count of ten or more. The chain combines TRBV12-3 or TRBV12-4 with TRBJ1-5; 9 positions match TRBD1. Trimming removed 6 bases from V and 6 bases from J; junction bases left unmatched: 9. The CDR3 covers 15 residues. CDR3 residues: CASRPDRGDRQPQHF. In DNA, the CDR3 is TGTGCCAGCAGGCCAGACAGGGGGGACCGTCAGCCCCAGCATTTT.

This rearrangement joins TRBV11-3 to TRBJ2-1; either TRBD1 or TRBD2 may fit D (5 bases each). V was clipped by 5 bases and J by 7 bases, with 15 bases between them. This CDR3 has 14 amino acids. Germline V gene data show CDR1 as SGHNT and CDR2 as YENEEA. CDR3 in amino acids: CASSEVGVWNEQFF. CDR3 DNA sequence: TGTGCCAGCAGCGAAGTGGGGGTTTGGAATGAGCAGTTCTTC.

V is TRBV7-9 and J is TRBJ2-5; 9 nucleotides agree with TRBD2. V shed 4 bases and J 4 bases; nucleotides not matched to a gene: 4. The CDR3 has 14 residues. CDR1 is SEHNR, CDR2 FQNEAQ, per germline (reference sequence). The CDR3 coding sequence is TGTGCCAGCAGCTCGAAACTAGCGGGAGAGACCCAGTACTTC. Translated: CASSSKLAGETQYF.

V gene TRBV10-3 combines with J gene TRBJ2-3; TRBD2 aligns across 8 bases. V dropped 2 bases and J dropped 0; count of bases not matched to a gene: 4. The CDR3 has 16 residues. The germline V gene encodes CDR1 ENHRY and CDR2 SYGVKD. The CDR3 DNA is TGTGCCATCAGTGAGCCCCGGGGGGGAAGCACAGATACGCAGTATTTT. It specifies CAISEPRGGSTDTQYF.

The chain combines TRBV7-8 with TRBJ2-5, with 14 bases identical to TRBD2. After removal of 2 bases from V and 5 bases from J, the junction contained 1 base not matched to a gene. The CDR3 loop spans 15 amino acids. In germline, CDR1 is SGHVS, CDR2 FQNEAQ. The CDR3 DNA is TGTGCCAGCAGCTTACGACTAGCGGGAGGGGAGACCCAGTACTTC. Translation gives CASSLRLAGGETQYF.

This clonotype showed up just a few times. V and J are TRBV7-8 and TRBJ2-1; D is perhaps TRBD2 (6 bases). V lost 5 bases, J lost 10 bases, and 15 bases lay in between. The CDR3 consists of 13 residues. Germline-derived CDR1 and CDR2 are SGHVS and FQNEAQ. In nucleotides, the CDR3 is TGTGCCAGCAGCCCCCGACTAGACTTGGAGCAGTTCTTC. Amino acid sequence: CASSPRLDLEQFF.

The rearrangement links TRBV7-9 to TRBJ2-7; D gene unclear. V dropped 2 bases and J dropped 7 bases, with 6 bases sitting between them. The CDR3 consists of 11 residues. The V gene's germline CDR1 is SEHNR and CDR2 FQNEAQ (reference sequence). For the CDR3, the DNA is TGTGCCAGCAGCTTATCCCAGGAGCAGTACTTC. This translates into CASSLSQEQYF.

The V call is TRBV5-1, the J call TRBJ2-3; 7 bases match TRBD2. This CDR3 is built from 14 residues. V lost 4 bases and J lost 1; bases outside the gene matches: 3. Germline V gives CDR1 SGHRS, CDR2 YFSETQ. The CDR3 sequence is CASSPGLGTDTQYF. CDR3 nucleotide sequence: TGCGCCAGCAGCCCTGGACTAGGCACAGATACGCAGTATTTT.

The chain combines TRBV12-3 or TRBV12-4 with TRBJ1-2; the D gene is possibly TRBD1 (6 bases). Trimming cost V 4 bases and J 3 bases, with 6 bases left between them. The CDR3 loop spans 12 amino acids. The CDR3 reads CASSYRDYGYTF. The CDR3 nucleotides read TGTGCCAGCAGTTACAGGGACTATGGCTACACCTTC.

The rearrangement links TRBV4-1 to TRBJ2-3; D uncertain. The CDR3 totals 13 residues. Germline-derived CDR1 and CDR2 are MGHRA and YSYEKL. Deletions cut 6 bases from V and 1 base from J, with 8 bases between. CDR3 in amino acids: CASRTRGTDTQYF. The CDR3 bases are TGCGCCAGCAGGACCCGTGGCACAGATACGCAGTATTTT.

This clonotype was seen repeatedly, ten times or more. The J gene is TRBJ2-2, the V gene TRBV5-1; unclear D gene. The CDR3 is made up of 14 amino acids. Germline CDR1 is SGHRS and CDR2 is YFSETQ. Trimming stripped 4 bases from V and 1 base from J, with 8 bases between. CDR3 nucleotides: TGCGCCAGCAGCCGGACGGGGAACACCGGGGAGCTGTTTTTT. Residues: CASSRTGNTGELFF.

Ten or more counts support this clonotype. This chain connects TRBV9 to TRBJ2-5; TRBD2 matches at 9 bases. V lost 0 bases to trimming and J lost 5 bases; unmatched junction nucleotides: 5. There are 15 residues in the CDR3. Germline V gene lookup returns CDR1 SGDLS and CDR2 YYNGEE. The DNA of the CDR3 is TGTGCCAGCAGCGTAGGTAGCGGGAGCTGGGAGACCCAGTACTTC. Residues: CASSVGSGSWETQYF. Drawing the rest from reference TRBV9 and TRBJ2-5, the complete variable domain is DSGVTQTPKHLITATGQRVTLRCSPRSGDLSVYWYQQSLDQGLQFLIQYYNGEERAKGNILERFSAQQFPDLHSELNLSSLELGDSALYFCASSVGSGSWETQYFGPGTRLLVL.

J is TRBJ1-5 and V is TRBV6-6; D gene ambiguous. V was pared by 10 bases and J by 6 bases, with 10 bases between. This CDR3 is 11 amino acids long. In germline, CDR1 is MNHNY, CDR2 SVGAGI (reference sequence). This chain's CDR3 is CANRESQPQHF. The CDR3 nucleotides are TGTGCCAACAGAGAGAGTCAGCCCCAGCATTTT.

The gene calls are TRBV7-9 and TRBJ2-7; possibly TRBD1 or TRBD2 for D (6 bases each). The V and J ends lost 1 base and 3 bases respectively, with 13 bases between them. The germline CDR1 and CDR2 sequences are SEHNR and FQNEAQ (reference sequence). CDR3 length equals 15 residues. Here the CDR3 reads CASSLDRGPLYEQYF. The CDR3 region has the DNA TGTGCCAGCAGCTTAGACCGGGGGCCTCTCTACGAGCAGTACTTC.

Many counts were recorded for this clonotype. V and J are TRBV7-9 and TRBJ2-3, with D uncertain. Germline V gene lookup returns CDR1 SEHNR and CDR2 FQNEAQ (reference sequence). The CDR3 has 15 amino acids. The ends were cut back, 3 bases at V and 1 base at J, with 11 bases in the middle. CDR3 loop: CASSFLQTRTDTQYF. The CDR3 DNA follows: TGTGCCAGCAGCTTTTTACAGACCCGCACAGATACGCAGTATTTT.

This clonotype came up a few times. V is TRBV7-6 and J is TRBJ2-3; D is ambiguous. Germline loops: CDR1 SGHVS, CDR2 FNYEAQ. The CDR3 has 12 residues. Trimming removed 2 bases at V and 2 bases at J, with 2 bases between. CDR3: CASSLFTDTQYF. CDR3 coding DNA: TGTGCCAGCAGCTTATTCACAGATACGCAGTATTTT.

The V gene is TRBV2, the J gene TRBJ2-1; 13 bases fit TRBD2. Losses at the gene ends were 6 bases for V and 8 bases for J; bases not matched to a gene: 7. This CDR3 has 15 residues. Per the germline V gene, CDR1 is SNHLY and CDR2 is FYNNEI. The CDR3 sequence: CASRETSGRLYEQFF. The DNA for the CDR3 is TGTGCCAGCAGAGAGACTAGCGGGAGGTTGTATGAGCAGTTCTTC.

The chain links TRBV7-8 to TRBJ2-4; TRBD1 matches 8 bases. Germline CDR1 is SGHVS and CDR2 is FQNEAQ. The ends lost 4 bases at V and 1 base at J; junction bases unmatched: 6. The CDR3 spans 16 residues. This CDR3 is CASSSSTGVAKNIQYF. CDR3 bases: TGTGCCAGCAGCTCCTCGACAGGGGTGGCCAAAAACATTCAGTACTTC.

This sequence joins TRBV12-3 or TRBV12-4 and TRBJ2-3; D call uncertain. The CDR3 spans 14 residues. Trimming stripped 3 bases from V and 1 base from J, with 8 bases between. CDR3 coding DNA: TGTGCCAGCAGTTTCGGTAGGGGCACAGATACGCAGTATTTT. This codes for CASSFGRGTDTQYF.

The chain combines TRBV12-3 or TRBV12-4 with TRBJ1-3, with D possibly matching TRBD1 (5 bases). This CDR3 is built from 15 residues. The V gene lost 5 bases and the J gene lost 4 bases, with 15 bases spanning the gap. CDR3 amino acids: CASSPGGGSGNTIYF. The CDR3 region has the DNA TGTGCCAGCAGTCCCGGCGGGGGGTCCGGAAACACCATATATTTT.